The clone carrying this T cell receptor beta chain was counted only a few times. Method: immunoSEQ multiplex PCR; TCRdb's copy keeps in-frame clones and lacks some. There are around 170,000 clones in the sample; 84% occur only once, and approximately 15% lies in the top ten. This CDR3 is built from 14 residues. The V gene's germline CDR1 is LNHDA and CDR2 SQIVND (reference sequence). Unmatched junction bases numbered 1, after V lost 5 bases and J lost 2 bases. These data come from a study of blood T cell repertoires in COVID-19. Overall study: The United States, Italy and Spain provided the acute and convalescent COVID-19 samples. From T cells, B-cell-depleted T cells, or PBMCs came the material, which was cDNA or gDNA.

The origin of this receptor is a man between 25 and 39 years old with active or convalescent COVID-19. V and J are TRBV19 and TRBJ2-1, with 9 bases lining up with TRBD2. Sequenced: peripheral blood. In DNA form, the CDR3 reads TGTGCCAGTAGTTTAGCGGGAGCCTACAATGAGCAGTTCTTC. This translates into CASSLAGAYNEQFF.